This T cell receptor beta chain comes out of a study of blood T cell repertoires in COVID-19. Study-level information: From the United States, Italy and Spain came samples of acute and convalescent COVID-19. The cDNA or gDNA used as material had been derived from T cells, B-cell-depleted T cells, or PBMCs.

Trimming took 1 base from V and 4 from J, leaving 10 bases between them. Germline V CDR1 and CDR2: LGHDT, YNNKEL (reference sequence). The CDR3 is made up of 14 amino acids. One Seattle source followed patients from active infection through their disease course. Libraries were prepared by immunoSEQ multiplex PCR; TCRdb keeps only in-frame clonotypes and omits some of them. The repertoire consists of 200,000 to 250,000 clones, with approximately 80% occurring once and the leading ten covering approximately 7.5%. This clonotype originated in a woman of 80 years or more with COVID-19, enrolled during active disease. The chain employs TRBV3-1 (or the pseudogene TRBV3-2) and TRBJ1-1; D unresolved. The specimen was peripheral blood. The DNA for the CDR3 is TGTGCCAGCAGCCAAGTACCGGTCGGCACTGAAGCTTTCTTT. It specifies CASSQVPVGTEAFF.